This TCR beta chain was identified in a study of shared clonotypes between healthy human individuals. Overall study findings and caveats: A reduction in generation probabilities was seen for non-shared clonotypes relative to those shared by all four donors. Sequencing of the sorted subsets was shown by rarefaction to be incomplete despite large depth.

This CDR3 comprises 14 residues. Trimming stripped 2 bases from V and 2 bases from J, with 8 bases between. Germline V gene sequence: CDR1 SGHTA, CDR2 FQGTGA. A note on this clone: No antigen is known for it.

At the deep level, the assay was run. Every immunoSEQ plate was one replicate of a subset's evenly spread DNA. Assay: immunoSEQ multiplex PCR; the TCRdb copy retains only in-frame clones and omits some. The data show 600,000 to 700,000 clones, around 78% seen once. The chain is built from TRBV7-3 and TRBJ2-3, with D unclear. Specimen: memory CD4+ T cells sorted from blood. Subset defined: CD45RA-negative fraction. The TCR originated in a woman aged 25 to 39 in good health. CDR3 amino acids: CASSLEYATDTQYF. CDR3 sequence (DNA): TGTGCCAGCAGCTTAGAATACGCCACAGATACGCAGTATTTT.